A single sample is the source of the 29 T cell receptor beta chains below, sequenced in a study of technical replicates of blood from several donors. Libraries were prepared by immunoSEQ multiplex PCR; TCRdb keeps only in-frame clonotypes and omits some of them. The repertoire holds 65,000 to 90,000 clones, with 94% as singletons. Sequencing used T cells isolated from PBMCs. The receptor source for this set is a human donor in good health.

The rearrangement joins TRBV19 to TRBJ1-1; TRBD1 matches 10 bases. There are 17 residues in the CDR3. Germline trimming cut 4 bases from V and 3 bases from J; bases unmatched to any gene: 11. Germline V gene data show CDR1 as LNHDA and CDR2 as SQIVND (reference sequence). Written as DNA, the CDR3 is TGTGCCAGTAGTAGTATGACAGGGGGCAAGTGGTACACTGAAGCTTTCTTT. Its translation: CASSSMTGGKWYTEAFF.

This chain uses TRBV11-2 with TRBJ2-7; 7 nucleotides line up with TRBD2. The CDR3 runs 14 residues. The germline gives CDR1 SGHAT, CDR2 FQNNGV. After removal of 5 bases from V and 1 base from J, the junction contained 5 bases not matched to a gene. The CDR3 DNA sequence: TGTGCCAGCAGCCAGAGTAGCGGGTCCTACGAGCAGTACTTC. Translated, it gives CASSQSSGSYEQYF. Drawing the rest from reference TRBV11-2 and TRBJ2-7, the complete variable domain is EAGVAQSPRYKIIEKRQSVAFWCNPISGHATLYWYQQILGQGPKLLIQFQNNGVVDDSQLPKDRFSAERLKGVDSTLKIQPAKLEDSAVYLCASSQSSGSYEQYFGPGTRLTVT.

V and J are TRBV2 and TRBJ2-7; 8 nucleotides match TRBD1. Germline CDR1 is SNHLY and CDR2 is FYNNEI. The CDR3 runs 14 residues. Germline trimming cut 7 bases from V and 2 bases from J; bases unmatched to any gene: 7. CDR3 in DNA: TGTGCCAGCAACACAGGGGGATCGGCCTACGAGCAGTACTTC. This gives the protein CASNTGGSAYEQYF.

The V and J genes are TRBV28 and TRBJ1-2, with D hard to call. The CDR3 is 13 residues long. The V gene's germline CDR1 is MDHEN and CDR2 SYDVKM. V gave up 6 bases and J gave up 4 bases, with 12 bases separating them. The DNA of the CDR3 is TGTGCCAGCAGCCCAACTGGGCTCTATGGCTACACCTTC. As protein: CASSPTGLYGYTF.

V gene TRBV10-3 combines with J gene TRBJ2-7; 11 positions agree with TRBD2. Unmatched junction bases numbered 16, after V lost 3 bases and J lost 0 bases. This CDR3 contains 20 residues. From germline, CDR1 is ENHRY and CDR2 SYGVKD. DNA for the CDR3: TGTGCCATCAGTGAAAATCCGGGGGCTAGCGGGAGGCCTAGCTCCTACGAGCAGTACTTC. Protein product: CAISENPGASGRPSSYEQYF.

This clone was seen only once. The chain links TRBV5-1 to TRBJ2-5; 7 positions match TRBD2. Germline CDR1 SGHRS, CDR2 YFSETQ. With V trimmed by 5 bases and J by 4 bases, 8 bases remained unmatched. The CDR3 runs to 14 residues. This CDR3 is CASRPGGIGETQYF. Written as DNA, the CDR3 is TGCGCCAGCAGACCCGGGGGGATTGGAGAGACCCAGTACTTC.

This chain links TRBV6-5 with TRBJ1-1; D is undetermined. V lost 0 bases and J lost 11, with 13 bases in between. The CDR3 has 13 residues. Germline-derived CDR1 and CDR2 are MNHEY and SVGAGI. CDR3 coding DNA: TGTGCCAGCAGTTACTCGATCCAGGATGTGGCTTTCTTT. This codes for CASSYSIQDVAFF.

The chain links TRBV10-3 to TRBJ1-2; 7 nucleotides agree with TRBD1. The CDR3 consists of 12 residues. Unmatched junction bases numbered 6, after V lost 10 bases and J lost 4 bases. Looked up from germline, CDR1 is ENHRY and CDR2 is SYGVKD. CDR3 DNA sequence: TGTGCCACCGGACAGGCGCTCTATGGCTACACCTTC. Amino acids: CATGQALYGYTF.

CDR3 protein: CASSVAGLADEQYF. CDR3 DNA sequence: TGTGCCAGCAGCGTAGCGGGACTAGCGGACGAGCAGTACTTC. This sequence joins TRBV9 and TRBJ2-7, with 11 positions matching TRBD2. CDR1 SGDLS and CDR2 YYNGEE come from the germline V gene. The CDR3 loop spans 14 amino acids. The V gene end was trimmed by 0 bases and the J gene end by 5 bases; junction bases not matched to a gene: 1.

Note on this clone: Germline and junction disagree at one end, which may indicate a read error. The rearrangement uses TRBV27 and TRBJ2-3; D ambiguous. Germline loops: CDR1 MNHEY, CDR2 SMNVEV (reference sequence). The CDR3 has 13 residues. DNA for the CDR3: TGTGCCAGCAGTCTATCGTACACAGATACGCAGTATTTT. Translating gives CASSLSYTDTQYF.

The V and J genes are TRBV19 and TRBJ2-2; D might be TRBD1 (5 bases). In germline, CDR1 is LNHDA, CDR2 SQIVND (reference sequence). The CDR3 totals 13 residues. Trimming left V 7 bases short and J 6 bases short, with 12 bases between. The CDR3 DNA reads as TGTGCCAGTATGGCTCCACAGGCCGGGGAGCTGTTTTTT. Protein: CASMAPQAGELFF.

The chain links TRBV18 to TRBJ1-4; D not resolved. Germline V lookup: CDR1 KGHSH, CDR2 LQKENI. CDR3 length: 16 amino acids. V was shortened by 2 bases and J by 0 bases, with 10 bases between the two germline ends. CDR3 DNA sequence: TGTGCCAGCTCACCATACGGGGTTGCAACTAATGAAAAACTGTTTTTT. This translates into CASSPYGVATNEKLFF.

The J gene is TRBJ2-3, the V gene TRBV25-1, with D possibly matching TRBD1 (5 bases). The CDR3 has 11 amino acids. The ends were cut back, 7 bases at V and 7 bases at J, with 9 bases in the middle. Germline CDR1 reads MGHDK; CDR2 reads SYGVNS. DNA for the CDR3: TGTGCCAGCATAGGGGCGAATACGCAGTATTTT. It codes for CASIGANTQYF.

This clone appeared a few times. The rearrangement links TRBV4-2 to TRBJ2-5, with TRBD2 identical over 7 bases. The CDR3 spans 15 residues. Per germline, CDR1 LGHNA and CDR2 YNFKEQ. V lost 4 bases and J lost 2; bases outside the gene matches: 7. The CDR3 loop reads CASSPSRAGQETQYF. The DNA for the CDR3 is TGTGCCAGCAGCCCTTCCCGAGCGGGACAAGAGACCCAGTACTTC.

The V and J genes are TRBV7-8 and TRBJ2-7; D is ambiguous. V lost 4 bases, J lost 4 bases, and 11 bases lay in between. The CDR3 spans 13 residues. CDR1 and CDR2 (germline): SGHVS, FQNEAQ. The CDR3 is CASSYLSRYEQYF. The CDR3, as DNA: TGTGCCAGCAGCTACCTTTCGAGATACGAGCAGTACTTC.

The chain employs TRBV11-2 and TRBJ1-2; a possible D gene is TRBD1 (6 bases). The CDR3 totals 13 residues. Germline CDR1 reads SGHAT; CDR2 reads FQNNGV. With 2 bases removed from V and 3 bases from J, the gap between germline ends came to 7 bases. Here the CDR3 DNA reads TGTGCCAGCAGCTTAAACAGGGACTATGGCTACACCTTC. Its translation: CASSLNRDYGYTF.

V usage is TRBV4-2 and J usage is TRBJ1-2; 7 bases agree with TRBD1. V was clipped by 3 bases and J by 1 base; unmatched bases: 14. Per the germline V gene, CDR1 is LGHNA and CDR2 is YNFKEQ. The CDR3 runs 18 residues. The DNA of the CDR3 is TGTGCCAGCAGCCATACATCGGCGGGACAGACCCTTAACTATGGCTACACCTTC. Translating it yields CASSHTSAGQTLNYGYTF.

This clone has a single count. This chain connects TRBV6-6 to TRBJ1-2; D remains unclear. The CDR3 has 12 amino acids. Germline values: CDR1 MNHNY, CDR2 SVGAGI (reference sequence). Trimming left V 5 bases short and J 1 base short, with 5 bases between. The CDR3 bases are TGTGCCAGCAGTCAGGTTAACTATGGCTACACCTTC. Translating gives CASSQVNYGYTF.

This rearrangement joins TRBV7-6 to TRBJ2-1, with a tentative D call TRBD2 (6 bases). The CDR3 is 13 residues long. V lost 2 bases and J 8 bases, leaving 10 bases between the germline ends. The germline V gene encodes CDR1 SGHVS and CDR2 FNYEAQ. The CDR3 loop reads CASSLSTSHEQFF. CDR3 DNA sequence: TGTGCCAGCAGCTTATCTACTAGCCATGAGCAGTTCTTC.

The chain is built from TRBV9 and TRBJ1-1; D gene unclear. Germline CDR1 reads SGDLS; CDR2 reads YYNGEE. Trimming cost V 3 bases and J 1 base, with 7 bases left between them. The CDR3 has 13 residues. The CDR3 coding sequence is TGTGCCAGCAGCGCACAACCGAACACTGAAGCTTTCTTT. Residues: CASSAQPNTEAFF.

The rearrangement uses TRBV7-6 and TRBJ2-1, with D possibly matching TRBD2 (6 bases). The germline V gene encodes CDR1 SGHVS and CDR2 FNYEAQ. The CDR3 has 16 amino acids. The V end was cut by 2 bases, the J end by 4 bases, with 15 bases between. The CDR3 sequence is CASSLTGASAYNEQFF. In DNA, the CDR3 is TGTGCCAGCAGCTTAACAGGCGCTAGCGCTTACAATGAGCAGTTCTTC.

The V and J genes are TRBV6-5 and TRBJ2-2; TRBD2 might be the D (6 bases). The CDR3 totals 13 residues. Trimming pared 11 bases from V and 0 bases from J, leaving 10 bases between. Germline lookup yields CDR1 MNHEY and CDR2 SVGAGI. CDR3 in DNA: TGTGCCGGGGGGTCCTCGAACACCGGGGAGCTGTTTTTT. It yields the protein CAGGSSNTGELFF.

The V and J genes are TRBV27 and TRBJ2-3; 7 nucleotides align to TRBD2. The CDR3 extends over 15 amino acids. V was clipped by 6 bases and J by 2 bases; unmatched bases: 8. Germline V gene data show CDR1 as MNHEY and CDR2 as SMNVEV (reference sequence). This chain's CDR3 is CASSMTSMATDTQYF. CDR3 in DNA: TGTGCCAGCAGCATGACTAGCATGGCCACAGATACGCAGTATTTT.

The chain joins TRBV4-1 to TRBJ2-1; 9 bases align to TRBD2. The CDR3 is made up of 14 amino acids. J gave up 6 bases and V 4 bases, and 4 bases lay outside the gene matches. Germline-derived CDR1 and CDR2 are MGHRA and YSYEKL. The CDR3 reads CASSLSGSGNEQFF. The CDR3 coding sequence is TGCGCCAGCAGCCTTAGCGGGAGCGGCAATGAGCAGTTCTTC.

The J gene is TRBJ2-2, the V gene TRBV4-1, with 9 bases that match TRBD1. Trimming cost V 3 bases and J 6 bases; bases outside gene matches: 5. This CDR3 has 15 amino acids. Germline V gene lookup returns CDR1 MGHRA and CDR2 YSYEKL. The CDR3 loop reads CASSQGQGFAGELFF. CDR3 bases: TGCGCCAGCAGCCAGGGACAGGGTTTCGCCGGGGAGCTGTTTTTT.

The chain has TRBV7-2 and TRBJ2-5, with 10 bases fitting TRBD2. Per germline, CDR1 SGHTA and CDR2 FQGNSA. The CDR3 extends over 15 amino acids. V lost 4 bases, J lost 5 bases, and 7 bases stayed unmatched. CDR3 nucleotide sequence: TGTGCCAGCAGCTCCACTAGCGGGGACGGGGAGACCCAGTACTTC. Its translation is CASSSTSGDGETQYF. Variable domain in full (rest from reference TRBV7-2 and TRBJ2-5): GAGVSQSPSNKVTEKGKDVELRCDPISGHTALYWYRQSLGQGLEFLIYFQGNSAPDKSGLPSDRFSAERTGGSVSTLTIQRTQQEDSAVYLCASSSTSGDGETQYFGPGTRLLVL.

V is TRBV5-1 and J is TRBJ2-5; 7 nucleotides align to TRBD1. CDR1 and CDR2 from the germline V gene are SGHRS and YFSETQ. The CDR3 has 14 amino acids. With V trimmed by 2 bases and J by 5 bases, 6 bases remained unmatched. The CDR3 loop reads CASSLGQAMETQYF. CDR3 DNA sequence: TGCGCCAGCAGCTTAGGACAGGCTATGGAGACCCAGTACTTC.

This chain links TRBV30 with TRBJ1-4; a weak D match, TRBD1 (5 bases). Germline assignment: CDR1 GTSNPN and CDR2 SVGIG (reference sequence). CDR3 length: 12 amino acids. The V end lost 3 bases, the J end lost 8 bases, and 10 bases lay between the germline ends. The CDR3 reads CAWSLWGEKLFF. CDR3 coding DNA: TGTGCCTGGAGCCTCTGGGGCGAAAAACTGTTTTTT.

This rearrangement joins TRBV4-1 to TRBJ2-1; TRBD2 aligns across 12 bases. Per germline, CDR1 MGHRA and CDR2 YSYEKL. V trimming: 1 base; J trimming: 8 bases; junction bases outside the gene matches: 9. CDR3 length: 17 amino acids. The DNA for the CDR3 is TGCGCCAGCAGCCAAGTCTTGGTCCGGACTAGCGGGGATGAGCAGTTCTTC. Encoded protein: CASSQVLVRTSGDEQFF.